Below are 18 T cell receptor beta chains sequenced from a single sample in a study of T-cell reconstitution after alpha-beta-depleted transplantation in children. Preparing the TCRbeta library involved the use of unique molecular identifiers. TCRdb itself ran the PCR reads through MiXCR, one entry per CDR3 protein. The data contain 200,000 to 300,000 distinct CDR3 sequences, 12% of them singletons. The sample consisted of PBMCs from the stem cell graft donor, taken from the stem cell graft. All receptors derive from a human donor who donated a stem cell graft to a child with acute lymphoblastic leukemia.

The sample holds many counts of this clonotype. CDR3 sequence reads: CASSAQNNEQFF. The CDR3 nucleotides read TGTGCCAGCAGCGCCCAGAACAATGAGCAGTTCTTC. V and J are TRBV9 and TRBJ2-1; D is undetermined. The CDR3 loop spans 12 amino acids. Trimming took off 3 bases at V and 5 bases at J, with 6 bases between the two ends. Germline V lookup: CDR1 SGDLS, CDR2 YYNGEE.

This clonotype has ten or more counts. The CDR3 bases are TGCAGCGGGTTGGGTACCAGCGGGATTGGATACGAGCAGTACTTC. The encoded protein is CSGLGTSGIGYEQYF. V and J are TRBV29-1 and TRBJ2-7, with 7 bases matching TRBD2. Germline V gene sequence: CDR1 SQVTM, CDR2 ANQGSEA. The CDR3 loop spans 15 amino acids. With 7 bases clipped from V and 4 bases from J, the junction kept 16 bases outside the gene matches.

In its sample, this clonotype was seen many times. The chain links TRBV28 to TRBJ2-1, with D unresolved. Trimming took 5 bases from V and 5 from J, leaving 10 bases between them. The CDR3 is made up of 13 amino acids. Germline V gives CDR1 MDHEN, CDR2 SYDVKM. DNA of the CDR3: TGTGCCAGCAGTGATATATCCCACAATGAGCAGTTCTTC. Translation gives CASSDISHNEQFF.

This clonotype occurred a few times. The gene calls are TRBV25-1 and TRBJ1-2, with D uncertain. The CDR3 is 13 residues long. V lost 2 bases to trimming and J lost 4 bases, with 8 bases between them. Germline loops: CDR1 MGHDK, CDR2 SYGVNS. The CDR3 bases are TGTGCCAGCAGTGAACTAGGGCTCTATGGCTACACCTTC. It translates to CASSELGLYGYTF.

This clonotype was counted many times. V gene TRBV3-1 combines with J gene TRBJ2-3; perhaps TRBD2 as D (5 bases). The CDR3 loop spans 15 amino acids. Germline V CDR1 and CDR2: LGHDT, YNNKEL (reference sequence). The V end was cut by 1 base, the J end by 0 bases, with 8 bases between. CDR3 DNA: TGTGCCAGCAGCCAAGTAAGCGGAAGCACAGATACGCAGTATTTT. Encoded protein: CASSQVSGSTDTQYF.

This clonotype showed up many times. DNA of the CDR3: TGTGCCAGCAGCAAGTTTAGACCTATCCCCAAAAACATTCAGTACTTC. Amino acid sequence: CASSKFRPIPKNIQYF. This chain uses TRBV21-1 with TRBJ2-4. TRBV21-1 is tagged as a pseudogene. The CDR3 runs to 16 residues.

This clonotype was detected only a few times. V and J are TRBV5-1 and TRBJ2-2; D possibly corresponds to TRBD1 (6 bases). V lost 2 bases and J 3 bases, leaving 11 bases between the germline ends. The CDR3 consists of 15 residues. The germline V gene has CDR1 SGHRS and CDR2 YFSETQ. The CDR3 spells CASSFGGGDTGELFF. DNA for the CDR3: TGCGCCAGCAGCTTCGGTGGGGGCGACACCGGGGAGCTGTTTTTT.

This clonotype was observed many times. The rearrangement uses TRBV6-2 or TRBV6-3 and TRBJ1-4; maybe TRBD1 (6 bases). CDR3 length: 14 residues. CDR1 is MNHEY and CDR2 is SVGEGT in the germline V gene. Between the trimmed V and J ends, which lost 6 bases and 8 bases, there was a span of 16 bases. The CDR3 DNA follows: TGTGCCAGCAGGACAGGCCGGGTGCAGGAAAAACTGTTTTTT. Residues: CASRTGRVQEKLFF.

This clonotype was counted many times. J is TRBJ2-7 and V is TRBV7-9; D gene unclear. This CDR3 contains 13 residues. Germline CDR1 reads SEHNR; CDR2 reads FQNEAQ (reference sequence). Deletions cut 2 bases from V and 7 bases from J, with 12 bases between. The CDR3 nucleotides read TGTGCCAGCAGCTTAAAGTTGACGGAGGAGCAGTACTTC. It translates to CASSLKLTEEQYF.

This clonotype was counted between two and nine times. V usage is TRBV13 and J usage is TRBJ2-1; TRBD2 agrees at 13 bases. The germline V gene encodes CDR1 PRHDT and CDR2 FYEKMQ (reference sequence). J gave up 8 bases and V 5 bases, and 6 bases lay outside the gene matches. This CDR3 region has 15 residues. In DNA, the CDR3 is TGTGCCAGCAGCCACGGACTAGCGGGGGTGGATGAGCAGTTCTTC. Translation gives CASSHGLAGVDEQFF.

This clonotype was counted ten times or more. The rearrangement uses TRBV7-9 and TRBJ1-4; D not certain. The CDR3 is 16 residues long. From germline, CDR1 is SEHNR and CDR2 FQNEAQ (reference sequence). V lost 2 bases and J lost 1, with 11 bases in between. In nucleotides, the CDR3 is TGTGCCAGCAGCTTAACCGCGGCCGGAACTAATGAAAAACTGTTTTTT. It yields the protein CASSLTAAGTNEKLFF.

The sample holds many counts of this clonotype. This sequence joins TRBV19 and TRBJ1-4; the D is unclear. This CDR3 is built from 14 residues. The V end was cut by 4 bases, the J end by 0 bases, with 6 bases between. Germline-derived CDR1 and CDR2 are LNHDA and SQIVND (reference sequence). The CDR3 reads CASSRPATNEKLFF. Here the CDR3 DNA reads TGTGCCAGTAGTAGGCCTGCAACTAATGAAAAACTGTTTTTT.

The V and J genes are TRBV18 and TRBJ2-1, with TRBD2 matching over 16 bases. In germline, CDR1 is KGHSH, CDR2 LQKENI. Losses at the gene ends were 5 bases for V and 10 bases for J; bases not matched to a gene: 8. The CDR3 is made up of 16 amino acids. The CDR3 loop is CASSSGTSGGAREQFF. CDR3 DNA sequence: TGTGCCAGCTCATCGGGGACTAGCGGGGGGGCCAGAGAGCAGTTCTTC.

The table lists this clonotype with a few counts. The chain carries TRBV5-1 and TRBJ2-1, with 7 nucleotides matching TRBD2. CDR3 length: 17 amino acids. With V trimmed by 0 bases and J by 3 bases, 9 bases remained unmatched. Germline CDR1 is SGHRS and CDR2 is YFSETQ. The CDR3: CASSLGSTGGGYNEQFF. CDR3 nucleotide sequence: TGCGCCAGCAGCTTGGGATCTACGGGCGGGGGCTACAATGAGCAGTTCTTC.

Points on this clonotype: Possible read error: a much larger clone is one base away. The V call is TRBV9, the J call TRBJ2-1, with no clear D. Germline V gene lookup returns CDR1 SGDLS and CDR2 YYNGEE. The CDR3 spans 12 residues. The chain's CDR3 is CASGVEDNEQFF. CDR3 nucleotides: TGTGCCAGCGGCGTAGAGGATAATGAGCAGTTCTTC. The whole variable domain, filled in from reference TRBV9 and TRBJ2-1, reads DSGVTQTPKHLITATGQRVTLRCSPRSGDLSVYWYQQSLDQGLQFLIQYYNGEERAKGNILERFSAQQFPDLHSELNLSSLELGDSALYFCASGVEDNEQFFGPGTRLTVL.

Worth noting for this clonotype: A much larger clone differs from this one at a single base, so this may be a read error. The CDR3 here is CSARVLGEFNTGDLFF. The CDR3 DNA is TGCAGTGCTAGAGTCCTTGGGGAGTTTAACACCGGGGACCTGTTTTTT. The chain uses TRBV20-1 and TRBJ2-2; D may be TRBD1 or TRBD2 (5 bases each). The CDR3 extends over 16 amino acids. In germline, CDR1 is DFQATT, CDR2 SNEGSKA (reference sequence).

This clonotype was detected ten times or more. The chain has TRBV5-1 and TRBJ1-4; D is unclear. Trimming removed 2 bases from V and 1 base from J, with 9 bases in between. This CDR3 comprises 15 residues. Germline loops: CDR1 SGHRS, CDR2 YFSETQ. The CDR3 protein is CASSFGIGTNEKLFF. CDR3 nucleotide sequence: TGCGCCAGCAGCTTTGGGATCGGAACTAATGAAAAACTGTTTTTT.

The table lists this clonotype with many counts. The chain is built from TRBV6-2 or TRBV6-3 and TRBJ1-2; D is undetermined. V was trimmed by 4 bases and J by 3 bases, leaving 12 bases between them. CDR1 is MNHEY and CDR2 is SVGEGT in the germline V gene. The CDR3 runs to 14 residues. The CDR3 DNA reads TGTGCCAGCAGTTCACAGACTACCTACTATGGCTACACCTTC. Translation gives CASSSQTTYYGYTF.